A single sample gave rise to the 16 T cell receptor beta chains below, sequenced in a study of regulatory T cells in long-lasting Graves disease. Building of the TCR beta libraries involved iRepertoire HTBI primers and Arm-PCR of CDR3 regions. Using its own MiXCR run on the multiplex PCR reads, TCRdb lists one record per CDR3 protein. The table has roughly 450,000 distinct CDR3 sequences, under 25% seen once; the top ten hold around 13%. Time point of the sample: persistent/refractory GD, antithyroid drugs over 5 years with positive TRAb. The authors made the TCR library using RNA they extracted from PBMCs. Material: peripheral blood mononuclear cells (PBMCs), obtained when the disease was refractory, from a patient treated with antithyroid drugs. Every receptor here comes from a female donor with Graves disease.

The chain joins TRBV3-1 to TRBJ2-6; D possibly uses TRBD1 or TRBD2 (5 bases each). The CDR3 is 17 residues long. Looked up from germline, CDR1 is LGHDT and CDR2 is YNNKEL (reference sequence). V lost 4 bases and J lost 2, with 15 bases in between. The CDR3 DNA sequence: TGTGCCAGCAGCCCAGCCCTATGGGGGACTGGGGCCAACGTCCTGACTTTC. Protein product: CASSPALWGTGANVLTF. The full variable domain, rest sourced from reference TRBV3-1 and TRBJ2-6, is DTAVSQTPKYLVTQMGNDKSIKCEQNLGHDTMYWYKQDSKKFLKIMFSYNNKELIINETVPNRFSPKSPDKAHLNLHINSLELGDSAVYFCASSPALWGTGANVLTFGAGSRLTVL.

As to this clonotype: Its ends do not fully match the called genes, so a read error is possible. This chain uses TRBV5-1 with TRBJ2-3; D perhaps matches TRBD2 (6 bases). Germline V gene data show CDR1 as SGHRS and CDR2 as YFSETQ. The CDR3 spans 15 residues. CDR3 DNA sequence: TGTGCCAGCAGCTTTTCCCAGCGGGGCACAGATACGCAGTATTTT. Amino acids: CASSFSQRGTDTQYF.

This clonotype was counted ten times or more. The V and J genes are TRBV18 and TRBJ1-1; D may be TRBD1 (6 bases). This CDR3 is built from 13 residues. V was cut by 8 bases and J by 1 base, with 11 bases left in between. CDR1 and CDR2 (germline): KGHSH, LQKENI. The CDR3 protein is CASSPTGNTEAFF. The CDR3, as DNA: TGTGCCAGCAGCCCGACAGGGAACACTGAAGCTTTCTTT.

This clonotype was found a few times. The chain has TRBV7-9 and TRBJ2-7; TRBD1 might be the D (6 bases). V dropped 5 bases and J dropped 4 bases, with 18 bases sitting between them. From germline, CDR1 is SEHNR and CDR2 FQNEAQ (reference sequence). The CDR3 has 15 amino acids. CDR3 amino acids: CASSPQGGTPYEQYF. The CDR3 DNA follows: TGTGCCAGCAGCCCCCAGGGTGGGACACCGTACGAGCAGTACTTC.

This clonotype was picked up many times. The V call is TRBV5-1, the J call TRBJ1-2; tentative D call: TRBD1 (6 bases). The CDR3 loop spans 15 amino acids. Germline V lookup: CDR1 SGHRS, CDR2 YFSETQ. Trimming removed 3 bases at V and 4 bases at J, with 16 bases between. CDR3 sequence (DNA): TGCGCCAGCAGCTCCTCCTCGCGCAGGGGCTATGGCTACACCTTC. Protein: CASSSSSRRGYGYTF.

There are many counts of this clonotype. The CDR3 DNA reads as TGTGCCAGCAGTCCGTGGAGGGCTCAAGAGACCCAGTACTTC. Translating gives CASSPWRAQETQYF. The chain is built from TRBV2 and TRBJ2-5; D possibly corresponds to TRBD2 (6 bases). The V gene lost 5 bases and the J gene lost 2 bases, with 12 bases spanning the gap. CDR1 is SNHLY and CDR2 is FYNNEI in the germline V gene. This CDR3 is built from 14 residues.

The table lists this clonotype with many counts. The CDR3, as DNA: TGCAGTGCCCGGACAGGGGCGGAGACCCAGTACTTC. Translating gives CSARTGAETQYF. V usage is TRBV20-1 and J usage is TRBJ2-5; 9 bases map to TRBD1. This CDR3 comprises 12 residues. V gave up 6 bases and J gave up 5 bases; unmatched junction bases: 4. Per the germline V gene, CDR1 is DFQATT and CDR2 is SNEGSKA (reference sequence).

About this clonotype: This sequence may be a read error, since a much larger clone differs from it by one base. No conserved phenylalanine or tryptophan is present at the end of the CDR3, so a read error is the likely explanation. The chain has TRBV6-2 or TRBV6-3 and TRBJ2-7; the D gene is possibly TRBD1 (6 bases). The CDR3 has 14 amino acids. CDR1 and CDR2 from the germline V gene are MNHEY and SVGEGT. V dropped 6 bases and J dropped 2 bases, with 14 bases sitting between them. This chain's CDR3 is CASRDGQTTYEQYL. DNA of the CDR3: TGTGCCAGCAGAGACGGACAGACAACCTACGAGCAGTACCTC.

This clonotype has just a few counts. This chain connects TRBV19 to TRBJ1-5; a weak D match, TRBD1 (5 bases). The CDR3 extends over 13 amino acids. Trimming pared 4 bases from V and 5 bases from J, leaving 9 bases between. CDR1 LNHDA and CDR2 SQIVND come from the germline V gene (reference sequence). The CDR3 DNA reads as TGTGCCAGTAGTACCCGGGACGATCAGCCCCAGCATTTT. It is translated as CASSTRDDQPQHF.

This clonotype was recorded at least ten times. J is TRBJ1-6 and V is TRBV11-1; no clear D gene. The V end was cut by 5 bases, the J end by 10 bases, with 15 bases between. The CDR3 is 14 residues long. Per the germline V gene, CDR1 is SGHAT and CDR2 is FQDESV (reference sequence). The CDR3 region is CASSQDAEGSPLHF. CDR3 nucleotides: TGTGCCAGCAGCCAGGACGCCGAAGGGTCACCCCTCCACTTT.

V is TRBV6-1 and J is TRBJ2-2, with TRBD2 matching 8 bases. The germline CDR1 and CDR2 sequences are MNHNS and SASEGT. V shed 8 bases, J shed 4 bases, and the junction held 12 bases outside the gene matches. This CDR3 is 16 amino acids long. Here the CDR3 reads CASRGWSSGFTGELFF. CDR3 coding DNA: TGTGCCAGCCGTGGGTGGTCTAGCGGGTTCACCGGGGAGCTGTTTTTT.

There are a few counts of this clonotype. The genes are TRBV7-9 and TRBJ2-5, with D possibly being TRBD1 or TRBD2 (5 bases each). CDR1 SEHNR and CDR2 FQNEAQ come from the germline V gene (reference sequence). This CDR3 has 16 residues. The ends were cut back, 1 base at V and 4 bases at J, with 16 bases in the middle. The CDR3 reads CASSLDPGAGRETQYF. DNA for the CDR3: TGTGCCAGCAGCTTAGACCCTGGGGCAGGGAGAGAGACCCAGTACTTC. The whole variable domain, remainder taken from reference TRBV7-9 and TRBJ2-5, is DTGVSQNPRHKITKRGQNVTFRCDPISEHNRLYWYRQTLGQGPEFLTYFQNEAQLEKSRLLSDRFSAERPKGSFSTLEIQRTEQGDSAMYLCASSLDPGAGRETQYFGPGTRLLVL.

There are many counts of this clonotype. V usage is TRBV29-1 and J usage is TRBJ2-5; 8 bases align to TRBD1. The CDR3 is 12 residues long. V lost 7 bases and J lost 5; bases outside the gene matches: 6. Germline lookup yields CDR1 SQVTM and CDR2 ANQGSEA. The CDR3 reads CSAGRGPETQYF. The CDR3 DNA reads TGCAGCGCTGGCAGGGGGCCGGAGACCCAGTACTTC.

This clonotype was found once. The chain uses TRBV9 and TRBJ1-2, with 9 nucleotides matching TRBD1. Germline-derived CDR1 and CDR2 are SGDLS and YYNGEE. This CDR3 is built from 16 residues. Germline trimming cut 0 bases from V and 1 base from J; bases unmatched to any gene: 4. CDR3 coding DNA: TGTGCCAGCAGCGTAGCTCGGGACAGGGATAACTATGGCTACACCTTC. Translating gives CASSVARDRDNYGYTF.

CDR3 nucleotides: TGTGCCACCCGGGACATCGCTGATACGCAGTATTTT. It codes for CATRDIADTQYF. The chain has TRBV2 and TRBJ2-3; perhaps TRBD1 as D (6 bases). The CDR3 covers 12 residues. The ends were cut back, 10 bases at V and 6 bases at J, with 14 bases in the middle. CDR1 SNHLY and CDR2 FYNNEI come from the germline V gene.

This chain links TRBV30 with TRBJ1-6; D not certain. Trimming stripped 0 bases from V and 7 bases from J, with 19 bases between. The CDR3 contains 17 residues. Germline CDR1 is GTSNPN and CDR2 is SVGIG (reference sequence). The CDR3 loop is CAWSVPLGSMGNSPLHF. As DNA, the CDR3 is TGTGCCTGGAGTGTACCCCTTGGTAGCATGGGGAATTCACCCCTCCACTTT.